Presented here are 2 T cell receptor beta chains from one specimen sequenced in a study of identical twins. TCRdb independently ran MiXCR on the 5' RACE reads; one entry per CDR3 protein. The sample holds around 570,000 distinct CDR3 sequences; 9.6% are singletons and the top ten take 2.5% to 3.5%. These same records also appear under a second study, on yellow fever vaccine responses in identical twins.

The sample consisted of PBMCs. The receptors derive from a young woman in good health.

This clonotype was observed many times. The chain employs TRBV10-3 and TRBJ2-3; D is unclear. Trimming left V 3 bases short and J 2 bases short, with 12 bases between. Germline V gives CDR1 ENHRY, CDR2 SYGVKD. CDR3 size: 15 residues. The CDR3 is CAISDLVASTDTQYF. CDR3 DNA: TGTGCCATCAGTGATCTAGTAGCTTCCACAGATACGCAGTATTTT.

Only a few counts were recorded for this clonotype. The rearrangement uses TRBV27 and TRBJ2-7; D is perhaps TRBD1 (5 bases). In germline, CDR1 is MNHEY, CDR2 SMNVEV (reference sequence). The ends were cut back, 8 bases at V and 3 bases at J, with 20 bases in the middle. This CDR3 region has 15 residues. The DNA for the CDR3 is TGTGCCAGCCCCCTCACAGGCCGGACCATCTACGAGCAGTACTTC. Encoded protein: CASPLTGRTIYEQYF.